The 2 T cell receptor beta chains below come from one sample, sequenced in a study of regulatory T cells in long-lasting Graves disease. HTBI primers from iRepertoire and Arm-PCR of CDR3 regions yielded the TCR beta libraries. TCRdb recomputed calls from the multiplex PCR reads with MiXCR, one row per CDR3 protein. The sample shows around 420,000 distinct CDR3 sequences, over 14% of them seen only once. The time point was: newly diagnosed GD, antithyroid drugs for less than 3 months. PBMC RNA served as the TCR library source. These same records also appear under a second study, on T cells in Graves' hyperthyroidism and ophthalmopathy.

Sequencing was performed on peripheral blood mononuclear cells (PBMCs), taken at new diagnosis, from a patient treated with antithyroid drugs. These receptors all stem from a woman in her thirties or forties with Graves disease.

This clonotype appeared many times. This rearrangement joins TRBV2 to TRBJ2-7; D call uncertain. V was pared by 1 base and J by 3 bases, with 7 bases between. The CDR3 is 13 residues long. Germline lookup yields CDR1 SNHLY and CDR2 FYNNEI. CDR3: CASSEGGFYEQYF. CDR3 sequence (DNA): TGTGCCAGCAGTGAAGGCGGATTCTACGAGCAGTACTTC.

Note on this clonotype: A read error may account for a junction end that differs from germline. The CDR3 DNA reads as TGCGCCAGCAGCTTCTTAGCGGGAGACCAGGAGACCCAGTACTTC. Translation: CASSFLAGDQETQYF. The V and J genes are TRBV5-1 and TRBJ2-5, with 9 bases that match TRBD2. Germline assignment: CDR1 SGHRS and CDR2 YFSETQ. CDR3 length: 15 residues.